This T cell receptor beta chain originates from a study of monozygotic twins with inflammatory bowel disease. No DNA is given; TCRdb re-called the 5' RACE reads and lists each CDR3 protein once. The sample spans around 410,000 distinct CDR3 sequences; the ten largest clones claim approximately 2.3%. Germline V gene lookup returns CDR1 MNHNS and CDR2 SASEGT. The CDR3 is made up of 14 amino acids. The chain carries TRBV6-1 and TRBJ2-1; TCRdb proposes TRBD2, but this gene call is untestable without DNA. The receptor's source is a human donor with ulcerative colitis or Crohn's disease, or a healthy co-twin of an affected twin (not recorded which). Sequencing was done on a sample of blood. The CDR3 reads CASSAGLAGVEQFF.